This T cell receptor beta chain was identified during a study of blood T cell repertoires in COVID-19. Profiled with immunoSEQ multiplex PCR; TCRdb holds only in-frame clones, not every one. Found here are 250,000 to 350,000 clones, about 93% of them singletons; the top ten hold nearly 7%. Looked up from germline, CDR1 is MNHEY and CDR2 is SVGAGI. Trimming shortened V by 5 bases and J by 5 bases, and 16 bases separated the two germline ends. The CDR3 loop spans 15 amino acids. The receptor was isolated from a woman aged 25 to 45 with COVID-19, enrolled during active disease. Specimen: peripheral blood. V gene TRBV6-5 combines with J gene TRBJ1-5; TRBD1 is a possible D gene (6 bases). The CDR3 DNA reads TGTGCCAGCAGTCCTGGGGGGGGGCGCCATCAGCCCCAGCATTTT. Protein: CASSPGGGRHQPQHF.